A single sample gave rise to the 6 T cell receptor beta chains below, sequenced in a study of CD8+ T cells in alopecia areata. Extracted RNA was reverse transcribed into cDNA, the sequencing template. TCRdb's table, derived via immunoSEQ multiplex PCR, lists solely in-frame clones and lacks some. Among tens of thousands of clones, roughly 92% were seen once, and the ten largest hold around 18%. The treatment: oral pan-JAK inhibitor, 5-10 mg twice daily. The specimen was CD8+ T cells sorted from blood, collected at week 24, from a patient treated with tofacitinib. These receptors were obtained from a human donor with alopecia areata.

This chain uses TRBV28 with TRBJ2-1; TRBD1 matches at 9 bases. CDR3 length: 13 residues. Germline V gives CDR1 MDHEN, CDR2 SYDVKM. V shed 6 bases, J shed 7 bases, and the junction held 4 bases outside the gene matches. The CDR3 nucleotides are TGTGCCAGCAGCCCGACAGGGGGGAATGAGCAGTTCTTC. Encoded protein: CASSPTGGNEQFF.

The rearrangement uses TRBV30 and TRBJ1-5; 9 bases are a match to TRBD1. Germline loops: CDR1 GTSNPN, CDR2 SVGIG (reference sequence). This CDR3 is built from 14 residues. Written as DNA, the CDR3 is TGTGCTTCCCGGGACAGGGTTGGGGATCAGCCCCAGCATTTT. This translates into CASRDRVGDQPQHF. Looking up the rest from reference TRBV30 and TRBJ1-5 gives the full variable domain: SQTIHQWPATLVQPVGSPLSLECTVEGTSNPNLYWYRQAAGRGLQLLFYSVGIGQISSEVPQNLSASRPQDRQFILSSKKLLLSDSGFYLCASRDRVGDQPQHFGDGTRLSIL.

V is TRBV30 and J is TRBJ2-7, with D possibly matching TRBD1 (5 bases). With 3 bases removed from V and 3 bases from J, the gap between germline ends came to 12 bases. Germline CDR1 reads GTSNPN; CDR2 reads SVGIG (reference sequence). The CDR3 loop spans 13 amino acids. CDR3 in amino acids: CAWSLKGNYEQYF. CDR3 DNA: TGTGCCTGGAGCCTCAAGGGGAACTACGAGCAGTACTTC.

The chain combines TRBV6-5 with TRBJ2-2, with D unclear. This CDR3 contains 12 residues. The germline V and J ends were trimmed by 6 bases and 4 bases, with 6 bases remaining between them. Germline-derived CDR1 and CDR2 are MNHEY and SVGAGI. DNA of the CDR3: TGTGCCAGCAGCTACAGCACCGGGGAGCTGTTTTTT. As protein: CASSYSTGELFF.

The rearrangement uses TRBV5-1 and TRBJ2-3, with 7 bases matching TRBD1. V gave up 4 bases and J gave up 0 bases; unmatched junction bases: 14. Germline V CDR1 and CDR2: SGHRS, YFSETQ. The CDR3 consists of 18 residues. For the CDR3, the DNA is TGCGCCAGCAGCGCCGGGACAGCCGATATTGCTAGCACAGATACGCAGTATTTT. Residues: CASSAGTADIASTDTQYF.

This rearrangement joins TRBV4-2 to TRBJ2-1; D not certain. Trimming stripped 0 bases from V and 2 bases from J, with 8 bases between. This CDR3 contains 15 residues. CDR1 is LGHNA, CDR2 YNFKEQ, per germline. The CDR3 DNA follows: TGTGCCAGCAGCCAAGATTCGGCGGCCTACAATGAGCAGTTCTTC. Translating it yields CASSQDSAAYNEQFF.